A single sample is the source of the 20 T cell receptor beta chains below, sequenced in a study of Graves' ophthalmopathy and Graves' hyperthyroidism. The TCR beta CDR3 regions underwent amplification from RNA transcripts. The library came from an HTBI-primed first-round RT-PCR and a second-round multiplex PCR. TCRdb independently ran MiXCR on the multiplex PCR reads; one entry per CDR3 protein. The sample contains over 500,000 distinct CDR3 sequences, around a fifth of which appear only once. Sequences were obtained from peripheral blood. Receptors originate from a young woman with stable Graves' hyperthyroidism. Some clones in this sample may be carry-over from other donors' samples.

There are many counts of this clonotype. This chain links TRBV9 with TRBJ1-6, with 10 nucleotides matching TRBD1. Germline CDR1 is SGDLS and CDR2 is YYNGEE. J lost 9 bases, V lost 5 bases, and 5 bases had no gene match. The CDR3 extends over 14 amino acids. This CDR3 is CASSVGQGGSPLHF. Here the CDR3 DNA reads TGTGCCAGCAGTGTCGGACAGGGGGGTTCACCCCTCCACTTT.

This clonotype appeared a few times. This chain joins TRBV7-6 and TRBJ2-7; TRBD1 aligns across 7 bases. This CDR3 is 11 amino acids long. Germline-derived CDR1 and CDR2 are SGHVS and FNYEAQ. V trimming: 6 bases; J trimming: 12 bases; junction bases outside the gene matches: 8. CDR3 nucleotides: TGTGCCAGCAGTTCCGGACAGGTAGCGTACTTC. It translates to CASSSGQVAYF.

The sample holds a few counts of this clonotype. This chain uses TRBV5-6 with TRBJ2-7, with D maybe TRBD1 (5 bases). V lost 3 bases and J lost 5, with 12 bases in between. CDR1 and CDR2 (germline): SGHDT, YYEEEE. This CDR3 spans 13 amino acids. CDR3 in DNA: TGTGCCAGCAGCTGGGGCGCAGGAGACGAGCAGTACTTC. Translation gives CASSWGAGDEQYF.

There are many counts of this clonotype. The chain joins TRBV20-1 to TRBJ1-1; 7 nucleotides agree with TRBD1. Germline trimming cut 6 bases from V and 7 bases from J; bases unmatched to any gene: 11. Germline-derived CDR1 and CDR2 are DFQATT and SNEGSKA (reference sequence). This CDR3 comprises 13 residues. CDR3 nucleotide sequence: TGCAGTGCGCACTCCTTTGACAGGGTTGAAGCTTTCTTT. This sequence encodes CSAHSFDRVEAFF.

This clonotype has a count of ten or more. The CDR3 nucleotides are TGTGCCAGCGGGAATCAGCCCCAGTATTTT. Residues: CASGNQPQYF. The rearrangement uses TRBV12-3 or TRBV12-4 and TRBJ1-5; D remains unclear. The DNA end lines up better with TRBJ2-3; the J call may be wrong. The CDR3 contains 10 residues.

The rearrangement uses TRBV5-1 and TRBJ1-1; perhaps TRBD1 as D (5 bases). The V gene's germline CDR1 is SGHRS and CDR2 YFSETQ. The CDR3 totals 14 residues. Trimming took off 0 bases at V and 7 bases at J, with 13 bases between the two ends. DNA for the CDR3: TGCGCCAGCAGCTTGGGGGACGGTGGAATTGAAGCTTTCTTT. This sequence encodes CASSLGDGGIEAFF.

Ten or more counts support this clonotype. The rearrangement joins TRBV6-2 or TRBV6-3 to TRBJ2-7; TRBD1 matches 7 bases. The trim removed 8 bases at V and 2 bases at J, leaving 3 bases unmatched. The germline V gene encodes CDR1 MNHEY and CDR2 SVGEGT. CDR3 length equals 12 residues. CDR3 sequence reads: CASGTVTYEQYF. The DNA for the CDR3 is TGTGCCAGCGGGACAGTAACCTACGAGCAGTACTTC.

This clonotype has at least ten counts. The chain links TRBV2 to TRBJ1-1, with TRBD1 matching over 8 bases. CDR1 SNHLY and CDR2 FYNNEI come from the germline V gene. Germline trimming cut 4 bases from V and 6 bases from J; bases unmatched to any gene: 16. CDR3 size: 17 residues. The CDR3 protein is CASSVRAQGAGAAEAFF. The CDR3 nucleotides are TGTGCCAGCAGTGTAAGGGCGCAGGGGGCGGGAGCGGCTGAAGCTTTCTTT.

This clonotype was observed a few times. The chain recombines TRBV6-2 or TRBV6-3 with TRBJ1-1; unclear D gene. Trimming removed 0 bases at V and 0 bases at J, with 17 bases between. This CDR3 has 18 amino acids. Germline assignment: CDR1 MNHEY and CDR2 SVGEGT. The CDR3 here is CASSYSVQTTGLNTEAFF. Here the CDR3 DNA reads TGTGCCAGCAGTTACTCGGTACAGACCACGGGCCTGAACACTGAAGCTTTCTTT.

The chain couples TRBV3-1 to TRBJ1-2, with a possible D match to TRBD1 (5 bases). Trimming left V 1 base short and J 4 bases short, with 7 bases between. Per the germline V gene, CDR1 is LGHDT and CDR2 is YNNKEL (reference sequence). The length of the CDR3 is 13 residues. The CDR3 region is CASSQGGTYGYTF. The CDR3 DNA is TGTGCCAGCAGCCAAGGGGGGACCTATGGCTACACCTTC. The whole variable domain, remainder taken from reference TRBV3-1 and TRBJ1-2, is DTAVSQTPKYLVTQMGNDKSIKCEQNLGHDTMYWYKQDSKKFLKIMFSYNNKELIINETVPNRFSPKSPDKAHLNLHINSLELGDSAVYFCASSQGGTYGYTFGSGTRLTVV.

V is TRBV2 and J is TRBJ1-5; D gene ambiguous. The germline gives CDR1 SNHLY, CDR2 FYNNEI. The CDR3 has 14 residues. V was cut by 6 bases and J by 2 bases, with 11 bases left in between. CDR3 loop: CASRLWAGNQPQHF. In DNA form, the CDR3 reads TGTGCCAGCAGACTTTGGGCAGGCAATCAGCCCCAGCATTTT.

The sample holds many counts of this clonotype. The rearrangement uses TRBV29-1 and TRBJ2-5, with D possibly matching TRBD2 (6 bases). CDR1 is SQVTM and CDR2 is ANQGSEA in the germline V gene. The V and J ends lost 5 bases and 4 bases respectively, with 11 bases between them. This CDR3 region has 12 residues. The DNA for the CDR3 is TGCAGCGTTCGGGACTCAGGAGAGACCCAGTACTTC. This translates into CSVRDSGETQYF.

This clonotype was seen at least ten times. V gene TRBV6-1 combines with J gene TRBJ1-3; D may be TRBD1 (5 bases). The CDR3 consists of 14 residues. Deletions cut 2 bases from V and 2 bases from J, with 7 bases between. Germline values: CDR1 MNHNS, CDR2 SASEGT. This CDR3 reads CASSEWGTGNTIYF. In nucleotides, the CDR3 is TGTGCCAGCAGTGAATGGGGGACTGGAAACACCATATATTTT.

This clonotype was observed many times. The chain links TRBV10-3 to TRBJ2-7; a weak D match, TRBD1 (6 bases). The CDR3 extends over 18 amino acids. Germline-derived CDR1 and CDR2 are ENHRY and SYGVKD. Trimming removed 0 bases from V and 2 bases from J, with 20 bases in between. The CDR3 sequence: CAISESSAGQRGAYEQYF. In nucleotides, the CDR3 is TGTGCCATCAGTGAGTCGTCGGCAGGACAGCGAGGGGCCTACGAGCAGTACTTC.

As regards this clonotype: A single base separates this from a much larger clone, so it may be a read error. This chain connects TRBV27 to TRBJ2-7; 10 bases line up with TRBD2. CDR1 is MNHEY, CDR2 SMNVEV, per germline (reference sequence). The CDR3 sequence is 14 residues long. The CDR3 sequence: CASSHGTSDLEHYF. In DNA form, the CDR3 reads TGTGCCAGCAGCCATGGGACTAGCGACCTCGAGCACTACTTC.

This sequence joins TRBV7-2 and TRBJ2-2, with 8 bases aligning to TRBD2. Per germline, CDR1 SGHTA and CDR2 FQGNSA. CDR3 length equals 14 residues. Germline trimming cut 7 bases from V and 4 bases from J; bases unmatched to any gene: 5. The CDR3 sequence is CASNSGGGTGELFF. CDR3 DNA: TGTGCCAGCAACTCGGGGGGGGGCACCGGGGAGCTGTTTTTT.

The rearrangement joins TRBV20-1 to TRBJ2-7, with D tentatively TRBD1 or TRBD2 (5 bases each). Per the germline V gene, CDR1 is DFQATT and CDR2 is SNEGSKA (reference sequence). The CDR3 extends over 12 amino acids. V was trimmed by 6 bases and J by 0 bases, leaving 9 bases between them. The CDR3 DNA reads as TGCAGTGCCGGGGACCCCTCCTACGAGCAGTACTTC. This sequence encodes CSAGDPSYEQYF.

In this sample, this clonotype turned up many times. The chain recombines TRBV27 with TRBJ2-7, with 9 positions matching TRBD1. The CDR3 totals 15 residues. The germline gives CDR1 MNHEY, CDR2 SMNVEV (reference sequence). V lost 5 bases, J lost 3 bases, and 8 bases stayed unmatched. The CDR3 reads CASSAGTGFVYEQYF. In nucleotides, the CDR3 is TGTGCCAGCAGTGCCGGGACAGGGTTTGTCTACGAGCAGTACTTC.

This clonotype came up many times. The chain couples TRBV20-1 to TRBJ2-5; D is unresolved. In germline, CDR1 is DFQATT, CDR2 SNEGSKA (reference sequence). The germline V and J ends were trimmed by 6 bases and 1 base, with 12 bases remaining between them. The length of the CDR3 is 13 residues. CDR3 sequence (DNA): TGCAGTGCCCCCCGCCAGATCCAAGAGACCCAGTACTTC. It specifies CSAPRQIQETQYF.

The table lists this clonotype with many counts. This chain connects TRBV6-5 to TRBJ1-2; D remains ambiguous. The CDR3 covers 16 residues. Trimming shortened V by 0 bases and J by 4 bases, and 15 bases separated the two germline ends. Per germline, CDR1 MNHEY and CDR2 SVGAGI. The CDR3 DNA reads TGTGCCAGCAGTTACTCGAGGCGGGGAGTTAGCTATGGCTACACCTTC. Amino acids: CASSYSRRGVSYGYTF.